This TCR beta chain stems from a study of T cell repertoires and HLA-DP antigens. Study background: Alloreactive CD4+ T cells targeted HLA-DP on transduced HeLa. Sorted CD137+CD4+ samples averaged roughly 200 ng DNA; pre-culture CD4+ samples, roughly 1,300 ng.

The primer mix covered 54 TRBV segments and 13 TRBJ segments. Deep-resolution sequencing targeted 200,000 T cell genomes in pre-culture CD4+ samples. TCRdb's copy holds only in-frame clones and misses some; the assay was immunoSEQ multiplex PCR. The sample lists approximately 110,000 clones, 80% to 95% occurring once. From germline, CDR1 is SNHLY and CDR2 FYNNEI. J was trimmed by 4 bases and V by 4 bases; bases with no gene match: 9. This CDR3 spans 15 amino acids. As concerns this clone: What it recognizes is unknown.

Sequences were obtained from CD4+ T cells from PBMCs. This TCR was sampled from a woman aged 18-29 years in good health and CMV-seronegative. The V gene is TRBV2, the J gene TRBJ1-2; 7 bases map to TRBD1. In DNA, the CDR3 is TGTGCCAGCAGTGTCCAAGCAGGGGGTGGCTATGGCTACACCTTC. As protein: CASSVQAGGGYGYTF.